The 26 T cell receptor beta chains presented below share a single source sample, sequenced in a study of T cell changes during pregnancy in multiple sclerosis. The table came from immunoSEQ multiplex PCR; TCRdb's copy has only in-frame clones and leaves some out. The sample holds about 76,000 clones, roughly 92% seen once. Material: peripheral blood, obtained in the first trimester of pregnancy. The receptor source for this set is a female donor in good health, enrolled as a control in a pregnancy study.

About this clone itself: Other DNA sequences in the same sample also yield this CDR3. The chain recombines TRBV5-1 with TRBJ1-5; 8 bases line up with TRBD1. Germline V gene data show CDR1 as SGHRS and CDR2 as YFSETQ. The CDR3 runs 15 residues. V shed 0 bases and J 2 bases; nucleotides not matched to a gene: 1. CDR3 bases: TGCGCCAGCAGCTTGGCGGGACAGGGCAATCAGCCCCAGCATTTT. Its protein product is CASSLAGQGNQPQHF.

V gene TRBV19 combines with J gene TRBJ2-7, with 8 nucleotides matching TRBD1. Losses at the gene ends were 5 bases for V and 3 bases for J; bases not matched to a gene: 3. The CDR3 has 13 amino acids. The germline V gene encodes CDR1 LNHDA and CDR2 SQIVND (reference sequence). The CDR3 sequence: CASSAGQGYEQYF. CDR3 in DNA: TGTGCCAGTAGTGCAGGACAGGGCTACGAGCAGTACTTC.

V and J are TRBV6-1 and TRBJ2-7, with D perhaps TRBD2 (7 bases). The CDR3 contains 14 residues. Trimming took 6 bases from V and 1 from J, leaving 13 bases between them. Germline V gives CDR1 MNHNS, CDR2 SASEGT. The CDR3 protein is CASREGGPSYEQYF. The CDR3 nucleotides read TGTGCCAGCAGGGAGGGGGGGCCTTCCTACGAGCAGTACTTC.

The V gene is TRBV14, the J gene TRBJ2-7; D unresolved. Per germline, CDR1 SGHDN and CDR2 FVKESK. V shed 3 bases and J shed 4 bases, with 4 bases lying between them. This CDR3 is 11 amino acids long. The CDR3 reads CASSHLYEQYF. CDR3 sequence (DNA): TGTGCCAGCAGCCACCTTTACGAGCAGTACTTC.

CDR3 residues: CASSAWTGSTDTQYF. CDR3 coding DNA: TGTGCCAGCAGCGCATGGACAGGGAGCACAGATACGCAGTATTTT. The chain carries TRBV2 and TRBJ2-3; 8 nucleotides align to TRBD1. The V segment lost 6 bases and the J segment 0 bases; nucleotides outside the gene matches: 5. This CDR3 contains 15 residues. CDR1 and CDR2 from the germline V gene are SNHLY and FYNNEI.

The CDR3 is CASSRLAGGPSTDTQYF. DNA of the CDR3: TGCGCCAGCAGTAGACTAGCGGGAGGACCTAGCACAGATACGCAGTATTTT. V is TRBV4-1 and J is TRBJ2-3; 13 bases map to TRBD2. V dropped 6 bases and J dropped 0; count of bases not matched to a gene: 6. This CDR3 has 17 amino acids. From germline, CDR1 is MGHRA and CDR2 YSYEKL.

This sequence joins TRBV5-4 and TRBJ2-2; a weak D match, TRBD1 (5 bases). Trimming left V 5 bases short and J 0 bases short, with 17 bases between. This CDR3 region has 17 residues. Germline CDR1 reads SGHNT; CDR2 reads YYREEE (reference sequence). The CDR3 loop is CASSSGVGPTNTGELFF. Here the CDR3 DNA reads TGTGCCAGCAGTTCTGGTGTGGGGCCCACGAACACCGGGGAGCTGTTTTTT.

The chain carries TRBV19 and TRBJ2-1; the D gene is possibly TRBD1 (6 bases). The CDR3 has 14 residues. Germline CDR1 and CDR2: LNHDA and SQIVND (reference sequence). V lost 3 bases and J lost 0, with 6 bases in between. Here the CDR3 DNA reads TGTGCCAGTAGTATCAGGGGCTCCTACAATGAGCAGTTCTTC. Its translation: CASSIRGSYNEQFF.

The V call is TRBV5-1, the J call TRBJ2-3, with D perhaps matching TRBD2 (6 bases). Trimming removed 3 bases at V and 1 base at J, with 9 bases between. There are 14 residues in the CDR3. CDR1 is SGHRS and CDR2 is YFSETQ in the germline V gene. CDR3 sequence reads: CASSSSGGTDTQYF. The CDR3 DNA reads as TGCGCCAGCAGCTCCTCGGGGGGCACAGATACGCAGTATTTT.

The chain carries TRBV5-1 and TRBJ2-2; TRBD2 matches 7 bases. The CDR3 has 16 amino acids. Germline CDR1 SGHRS, CDR2 YFSETQ. The trim removed 3 bases at V and 4 bases at J, leaving 9 bases unmatched. CDR3: CASSWRPSGATGELFF. CDR3 DNA: TGCGCCAGCAGCTGGAGGCCTAGCGGAGCCACCGGGGAGCTGTTTTTT. The complete variable domain, with remaining parts taken from reference TRBV5-1 and TRBJ2-2, reads KAGVTQTPRYLIKTRGQQVTLSCSPISGHRSVSWYQQTPGQGLQFLFEYFSETQRNKGNFPGRFSGRQFSNSRSEMNVSTLELGDSALYLCASSWRPSGATGELFFGEGSRLTVL.

This clone has only one observation. The rearrangement joins TRBV2 to TRBJ2-2; no clear D gene. Trimming stripped 10 bases from V and 4 bases from J, with 10 bases between. The V gene's germline CDR1 is SNHLY and CDR2 FYNNEI. The CDR3 loop spans 12 amino acids. In DNA form, the CDR3 reads TGTGCCACGAAACAGCTCACCGGGGAGCTGTTTTTT. Its translation is CATKQLTGELFF.

The V and J genes are TRBV19 and TRBJ2-2; D remains ambiguous. Germline assignment: CDR1 LNHDA and CDR2 SQIVND (reference sequence). V was trimmed by 5 bases and J by 5 bases, leaving 9 bases between them. This CDR3 has 13 residues. The CDR3 region is CASSVTGTGELFF. The DNA for the CDR3 is TGTGCCAGTAGTGTGACTGGGACCGGGGAGCTGTTTTTT.

This chain joins TRBV27 and TRBJ2-7; a weak D match, TRBD1 (5 bases). The V and J ends lost 2 bases and 3 bases respectively, with 11 bases between them. Looked up from germline, CDR1 is MNHEY and CDR2 is SMNVEV (reference sequence). The length of the CDR3 is 14 residues. The DNA for the CDR3 is TGTGCCAGCAGTTTAAAGGGGTCCGACTACGAGCAGTACTTC. It codes for CASSLKGSDYEQYF.

The chain has TRBV27 and TRBJ2-7; weak D call: TRBD2 (5 bases). Deletions cut 2 bases from V and 0 bases from J, with 11 bases between. The germline V gene has CDR1 MNHEY and CDR2 SMNVEV (reference sequence). The CDR3 is 15 residues long. Written as DNA, the CDR3 is TGTGCCAGCAGTTTACTCCCGGGGAGCTCCTACGAGCAGTACTTC. This encodes CASSLLPGSSYEQYF.

The chain links TRBV4-2 to TRBJ1-1; perhaps TRBD1 as D (5 bases). Germline V gene data show CDR1 as LGHNA and CDR2 as YNFKEQ. This CDR3 comprises 15 residues. Trimming stripped 3 bases from V and 6 bases from J, with 17 bases between. The CDR3 is CASSQGANGGAEAFF. CDR3 DNA sequence: TGTGCCAGCAGCCAGGGTGCGAATGGAGGGGCTGAAGCTTTCTTT.

The V call is TRBV5-1, the J call TRBJ1-2, with D uncertain. CDR3 length: 16 residues. Trimming cost V 4 bases and J 4 bases, with 20 bases left between them. Germline CDR1 SGHRS, CDR2 YFSETQ. The CDR3 DNA follows: TGCGCCAGCAGCCGTGACGAGAGCGCTAGCCTCTATGGCTACACCTTC. It translates to CASSRDESASLYGYTF.

The genes are TRBV29-1 and TRBJ1-1; no firm D call. Germline values: CDR1 SQVTM, CDR2 ANQGSEA. CDR3 length: 10 amino acids. V lost 6 bases to trimming and J lost 3 bases, with 5 bases between them. CDR3 in DNA: TGCAGCGTCCTTTACACTGAAGCTTTCTTT. Protein product: CSVLYTEAFF.

Only one count was recorded for this clone. The rearrangement uses TRBV2 and TRBJ1-1; a possible D gene is TRBD1 (6 bases). Trimming took off 3 bases at V and 1 base at J, with 9 bases between the two ends. CDR3 size: 14 residues. Germline V lookup: CDR1 SNHLY, CDR2 FYNNEI. This chain's CDR3 is CASSELDRNTEAFF. CDR3 bases: TGTGCCAGCAGTGAGCTGGACAGGAACACTGAAGCTTTCTTT.

The rearrangement joins TRBV30 to TRBJ1-3; TRBD1 agrees at 9 bases. Per germline, CDR1 GTSNPN and CDR2 SVGIG (reference sequence). V shed 0 bases and J 3 bases; nucleotides not matched to a gene: 6. The CDR3 has 16 residues. The DNA for the CDR3 is TGTGCCTGGAGTGTGGACAGGGGAATTCTTGGAAACACCATATATTTT. It encodes CAWSVDRGILGNTIYF.

The chain is built from TRBV25-1 and TRBJ2-5, with 9 bases that match TRBD1. The CDR3 loop spans 13 amino acids. Unmatched junction bases numbered 3, after V lost 4 bases and J lost 6 bases. Germline CDR1 MGHDK, CDR2 SYGVNS. CDR3 in DNA: TGTGCCAGCAGTGTCGGGACAGGGAAGACCCAGTACTTC. Translating gives CASSVGTGKTQYF.

This chain links TRBV5-1 with TRBJ2-7; weak D call: TRBD1 (7 bases). Germline V gene data show CDR1 as SGHRS and CDR2 as YFSETQ. This CDR3 comprises 17 residues. Trimming cost V 4 bases and J 2 bases, with 22 bases left between them. The CDR3, as DNA: TGCGCCAGCAGCCCACGGATTCGCGGGACAGCGACCTACGAGCAGTACTTC. It translates to CASSPRIRGTATYEQYF.

The genes are TRBV7-2 and TRBJ1-2, with D maybe TRBD1 (6 bases). Germline V gives CDR1 SGHTA, CDR2 FQGNSA. V lost 5 bases and J lost 8, with 12 bases in between. The CDR3 has 12 amino acids. This CDR3 reads CASSVGAEGYTF. The CDR3 region has the DNA TGTGCCAGCAGCGTGGGGGCGGAGGGCTACACCTTC.

This clone was observed a single time. The chain recombines TRBV18 with TRBJ2-1; a weak D match, TRBD2 (6 bases). Trimming cost V 4 bases and J 0 bases, with 13 bases left between them. The germline CDR1 and CDR2 sequences are KGHSH and LQKENI. This CDR3 is built from 16 residues. CDR3 in amino acids: CASSHAGLGSYNEQFF. The CDR3 DNA is TGTGCCAGCTCACACGCGGGACTGGGCTCCTACAATGAGCAGTTCTTC.

Comment on this clone: Other DNA sequences in the same sample also yield this CDR3. This chain joins TRBV4-1 and TRBJ2-7, with 7 bases matching TRBD1. The length of the CDR3 is 15 residues. Germline V gene sequence: CDR1 MGHRA, CDR2 YSYEKL. The trim removed 3 bases at V and 2 bases at J, leaving 7 bases unmatched. The CDR3 DNA follows: TGCGCCAGCAGCCAGACGACAGGGAGTACCTACGAGCAGTACTTC. Its protein product is CASSQTTGSTYEQYF.

The table lists this clone with a count of one. The V gene is TRBV28, the J gene TRBJ2-1, with D tentatively TRBD2 (6 bases). The CDR3 sequence is 12 residues long. V shed 2 bases and J shed 7 bases, with 6 bases lying between them. Germline V gives CDR1 MDHEN, CDR2 SYDVKM. The CDR3 region has the DNA TGTGCCAGCAGTTTAGCGGGGAATGAGCAGTTCTTC. Amino acids: CASSLAGNEQFF.

This chain connects TRBV6-5 to TRBJ1-1, with a tentative D call TRBD1 (6 bases). The CDR3 is 14 amino acids. Germline loops: CDR1 MNHEY, CDR2 SVGAGI. V was cut by 6 bases and J by 4 bases, with 15 bases left in between. This CDR3 is CASSRFTGTTEAFF. The CDR3 nucleotides are TGTGCCAGCAGCCGATTCACAGGGACCACTGAAGCTTTCTTT.